This T cell receptor (beta chain) was profiled in a study of T cell repertoires in cytomegalovirus infection. Study-level background: Evidence of both CMV infection and a matching HLA type came from public TCR beta signatures. Study-wide points: Ex vivo, HLA-C-restricted CMV-specific TCR beta clonotypes prevailed over the rest of the response.

This clonotype was found a few times. Its antigen is not known. TCRdb redid the calling of the reads with MiXCR, one entry per CDR3 protein. The repertoire holds about 100,000 distinct CDR3 sequences, with around 40% as singletons. V shed 5 bases and J shed 7 bases, with 20 bases lying between them. The CDR3 has 15 amino acids. CDR1 SGHVS and CDR2 FQNEAQ come from the germline V gene. Sequenced material: CD8+ T cells from cultured PBMCs, taken from culture after CMV antigen stimulation. The source is a human donor in good health (CMV status not recorded). Some clones in this sample may be carry-over from other donors' samples. J is TRBJ1-1 and V is TRBV7-8; D gene unclear. DNA of the CDR3: TGTGCCAGCAGCCACAAGACCCAAACCAGGAGTGAAGCTTTCTTT. Its translation: CASSHKTQTRSEAFF.